This T cell receptor (beta chain) was retrieved from a study of shared clonotypes between healthy human individuals (dated by TCRdb to the early 2020s). At the level of the whole study: The cohort comprised a couple of women and a few men aged 18 to 49 years. To estimate repertoire size and how much clonotypes are shared between individuals, the study performed deep sequencing of blood TCR repertoires from about five healthy adults. To increase sequencing depth and limit assay-specific biases, TCR repertoire library preparation and sequencing were carried out by different laboratories using diverse techniques. For each donor, CD4 naive and CD4 memory were each given three plates, CD8 naive was given two plates, and CD8 memory was given one plate. Each donor's leukapheresis produced roughly between roughly 0.85 and 10 billion PBMCs. Study-wide conclusions, independent of this receptor: Sampling was restricted to blood, and TCR repertoires in tissue are likely to differ from TCR repertoires in blood. Larger estimated clonotype richness was generally found for naive subsets than for memory subsets. Roughly 5% of naive CD4, approximately 3.7% of naive CD8, 2.3% of memory CD4, and less than 0.45% of memory CD8 clonotypes were shared across four donors. Incomplete sequencing was indicated by rarefaction of sorted-subset datasets, despite the large sequencing depth. Clonotypes shared by all four sorted-subset donors showed higher generation probabilities than non-shared clonotypes. Pairwise subsampling led to the expectation that sequencing depth would affect the degree of clonotype sharing among donors. Because the study included a small number of donors, the genetic and exposure-history diversity represented was limited.

Note on this clone: There is no known antigen for this receptor. No quality values exist for individual bases; no much larger clone is one base distant.

The CDR3 spans 15 residues, from the cysteine through the phenylalanine. The kept DNA is CDR3 alone, 45 bases in frame from the first base. CDR1 and CDR2 (MNHEY, SMNVEV) derive from the germline V gene (reference sequence). Trimming removed 6 bases from V and 9 bases from J; the gene matches leave 10 bases unexplained. Donors were healthy HIV-negative adults with no recently reported acute infections or vaccinations. Every donor was a Caucasian adult residing in Nashville, Tennessee, USA. Magnetic negative selection was used to enrich CD4+ T cells, after which naive cells were positively selected on CD45RA and the negative fraction became the memory subset. Blood was obtained by leukapheresis, after which PBMCs were separated by Ficoll-Histopaque density gradient centrifugation and cryopreserved in liquid nitrogen vapor phase. Analytical flow cytometry was used to check the purity and quantity of each magnetically sorted T cell population. Genomic DNA was isolated from each sorted fraction and quantified by UV absorbance on a Nanodrop 2000c.

TCR CDR3 regions were amplified from genomic DNA by multiplex PCR using the deep immunoSEQ assay. For each cell subset, the extracted genomic DNA was distributed evenly across all wells of several immunoSEQ 96-well plates, and each plate served as one replicate. Each replicate PCR for sorted subsets received about 220 ng genomic DNA, equal to roughly 29,000 T cell genomes. Purified libraries were quantified with a Qubit 3.0 fluorometer, sized on a Bioanalyzer 2100, and re-quantified with the KAPA Library Quantification kit. Every immunoSEQ 96-well plate was sequenced on a dedicated single-read 150-cycle Illumina NextSeq 550 flow cell. The study's processing was this. Because the immunoSEQ output held only junctional sequences and lacked quality scores, the filtering could not match the filtering applied to full-length reads. Sequences were annotated with PyIR, a Python wrapper for IgBLAST v1.9, and V/J genes and CDR3 were assigned using IMGT germline references. Reads were filtered out if the reads had weak V/J assignments (E-value above 1e-6), no CDR3, stop codons, out-of-frame junctions, or ambiguous translated residues. V3J clonotypes were defined by identical inferred V gene, J gene, and CDR3 amino acid sequence. To compute the percentage overlap between repertoires, the number of shared unique clonotypes was divided by the size of the smaller repertoire. RTK rarefaction, the Chao1 estimator, and Recon v2.1 estimates of unobserved clonotypes were used to assess repertoire richness. OLGA was used to compute generation probabilities for all TCRbeta clonotypes that the gDNA method yielded from a handful of donors. As stored in TCRdb, this immuneACCESS dataset retains in-frame rearrangements with V and J assigned. A fraction of the clones does not appear; measured against another copy, unresolved V genes explain less than half of the discrepancy, and the remainder lacks a known reason. Clonal size and the V and J genes are those of that table, whereas D and trimming came from the DNA. The sample yields a few million clones; almost 96% were counted once. Around 0.13% of the sample lies in the top ten.

This chain is built from TRBV27 and TRBJ2-1; 11 central nucleotides agree with TRBD2. What was sequenced was naive CD4+ T cells sorted from blood. The cell subset or site label for this specimen denotes: CD45RA+ positively selected. This TCR came from a man aged 18 to 35 in good health. In nucleotides, the sequence is TGTGCCAGCAGCCGAATAGCGGGAGGGCCAGTTGAGCAGTTCTTC. This codes for CASSRIAGGPVEQFF.